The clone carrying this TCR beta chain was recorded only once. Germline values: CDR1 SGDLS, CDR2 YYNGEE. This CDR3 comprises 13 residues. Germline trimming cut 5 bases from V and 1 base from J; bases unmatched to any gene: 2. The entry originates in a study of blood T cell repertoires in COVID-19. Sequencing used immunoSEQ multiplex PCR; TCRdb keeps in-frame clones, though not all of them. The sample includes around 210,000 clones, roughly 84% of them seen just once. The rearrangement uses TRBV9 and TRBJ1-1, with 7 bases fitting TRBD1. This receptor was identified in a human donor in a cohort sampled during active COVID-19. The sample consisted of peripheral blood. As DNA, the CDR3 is TGTGCCAGCAGAAACAGGGGGAACACTGAAGCTTTCTTT. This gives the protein CASRNRGNTEAFF.